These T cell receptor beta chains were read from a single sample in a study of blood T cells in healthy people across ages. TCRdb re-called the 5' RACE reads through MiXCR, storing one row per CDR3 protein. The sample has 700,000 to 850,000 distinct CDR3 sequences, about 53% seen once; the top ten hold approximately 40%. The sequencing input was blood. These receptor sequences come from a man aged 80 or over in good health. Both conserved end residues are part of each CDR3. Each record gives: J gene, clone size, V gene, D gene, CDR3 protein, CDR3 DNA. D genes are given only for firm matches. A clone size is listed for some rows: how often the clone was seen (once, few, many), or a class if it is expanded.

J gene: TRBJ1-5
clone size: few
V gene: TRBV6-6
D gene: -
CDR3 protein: CASRDSGVINQPQHF
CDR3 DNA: TGTGCCAGCAGAGACTCAGGGGTAATCAATCAGCCCCAGCATTTT

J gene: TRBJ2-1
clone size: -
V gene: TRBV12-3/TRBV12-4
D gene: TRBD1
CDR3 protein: CASSNDRAIWPNEQFF
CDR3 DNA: TGTGCCAGCAGCAACGACAGGGCGATTTGGCCCAATGAGCAGTTCTTC

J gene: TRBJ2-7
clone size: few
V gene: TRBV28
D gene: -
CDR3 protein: CASSPRTGRNSYEQYF
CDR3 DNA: TGTGCCAGCAGCCCAAGAACGGGACGAAACTCCTACGAGCAGTACTTC

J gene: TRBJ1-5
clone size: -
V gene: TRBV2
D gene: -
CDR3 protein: CASRADSGNQPQHF
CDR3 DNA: TGTGCCAGCAGAGCGGACAGTGGCAATCAGCCCCAGCATTTT

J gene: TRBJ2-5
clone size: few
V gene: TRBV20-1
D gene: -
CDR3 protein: CSARDMIADSRETQYF
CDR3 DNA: TGCAGTGCTAGAGATATGATAGCGGACTCCAGAGAGACCCAGTACTTC

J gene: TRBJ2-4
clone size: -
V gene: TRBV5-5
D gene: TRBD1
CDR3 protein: CASSLLQGGWNEQYF
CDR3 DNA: TGTGCCAGCAGCCTGCTACAGGGGGGCTGGAATGAGCAGTACTTC

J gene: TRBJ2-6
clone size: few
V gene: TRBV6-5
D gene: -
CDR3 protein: CASNAFSGANVLTF
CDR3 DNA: TGTGCCAGCAACGCCTTCTCTGGGGCCAACGTCCTGACTTTC

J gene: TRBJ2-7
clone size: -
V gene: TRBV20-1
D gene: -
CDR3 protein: CSAHDRTYSYEQYF
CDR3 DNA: TGCAGTGCCCACGATCGGACATACTCCTACGAGCAGTACTTC

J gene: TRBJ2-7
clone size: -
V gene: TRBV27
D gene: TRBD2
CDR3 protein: CTSSLTGLAVEQYF
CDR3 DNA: TGTACCAGCAGTTTGACGGGACTAGCGGTCGAGCAGTACTTC

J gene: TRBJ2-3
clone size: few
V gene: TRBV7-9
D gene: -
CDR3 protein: CASSGGTYDTQYF
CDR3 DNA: TGTGCCAGCAGCGGCGGGACTTATGATACGCAGTATTTT

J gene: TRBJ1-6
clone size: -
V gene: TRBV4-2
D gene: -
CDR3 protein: CASSQERYNSPLHF
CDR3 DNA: TGTGCCAGCAGCCAAGAACGATATAATTCACCCCTCCACTTT

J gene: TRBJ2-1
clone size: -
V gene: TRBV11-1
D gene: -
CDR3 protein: CASSSNGAYNEQFF
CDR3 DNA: TGTGCCAGCAGCTCCAATGGCGCCTACAATGAGCAGTTCTTC

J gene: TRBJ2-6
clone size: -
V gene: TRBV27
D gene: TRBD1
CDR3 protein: CASSFLPTGSGANVLTF
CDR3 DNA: TGTGCCAGCAGTTTCCTACCGACAGGGTCTGGGGCCAACGTCCTGACTTTC

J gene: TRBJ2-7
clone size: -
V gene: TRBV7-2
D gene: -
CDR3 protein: CASSRTLVYEQYF
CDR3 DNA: TGTGCCAGCAGCCGGACCCTGGTCTACGAGCAGTACTTC

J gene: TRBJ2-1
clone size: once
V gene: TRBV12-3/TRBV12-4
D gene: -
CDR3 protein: CASRRDFGEQFF
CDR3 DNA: TGTGCCAGCAGAAGGGACTTTGGTGAGCAGTTCTTC

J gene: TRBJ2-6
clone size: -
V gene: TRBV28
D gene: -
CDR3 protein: CASNPFLGANVLTF
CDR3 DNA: TGTGCCAGCAACCCCTTCCTGGGGGCCAACGTCCTGACTTTC

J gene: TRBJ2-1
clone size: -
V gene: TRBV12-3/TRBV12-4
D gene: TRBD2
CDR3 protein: CASSQGPIAGGRYNEQFF
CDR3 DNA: TGTGCCAGCAGTCAAGGGCCTATAGCGGGAGGGCGTTACAATGAGCAGTTCTTC

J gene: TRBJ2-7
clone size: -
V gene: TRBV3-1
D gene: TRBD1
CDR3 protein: CASSRRTGAEQYF
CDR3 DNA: TGTGCCAGCAGCCGTCGGACAGGGGCCGAGCAGTACTTC

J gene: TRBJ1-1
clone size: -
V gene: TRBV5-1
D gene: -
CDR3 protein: CASSPEGNTEAFF
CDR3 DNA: TGCGCCAGCAGCCCGGAGGGGAACACTGAAGCTTTCTTT

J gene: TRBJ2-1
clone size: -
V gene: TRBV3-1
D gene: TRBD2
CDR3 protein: CASRPHRGLAGVNEQFF
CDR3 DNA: TGTGCCAGCAGACCCCACCGGGGACTAGCGGGTGTCAATGAGCAGTTCTTC

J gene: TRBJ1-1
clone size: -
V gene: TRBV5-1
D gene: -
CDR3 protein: CASSLAAGMNTEAFF
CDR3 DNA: TGCGCCAGCAGCTTGGCAGCAGGGATGAACACTGAAGCTTTCTTT

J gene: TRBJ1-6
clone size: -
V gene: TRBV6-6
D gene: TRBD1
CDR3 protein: CASSYSTGGLNSPLHF
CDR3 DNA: TGTGCCAGCAGTTACTCGACAGGGGGCCTTAACTCACCCCTCCACTTT

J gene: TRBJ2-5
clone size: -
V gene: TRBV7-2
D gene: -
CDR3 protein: CASSSQGGRQETQYF
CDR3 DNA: TGTGCCAGCAGCTCACAGGGAGGACGGCAAGAGACCCAGTACTTC

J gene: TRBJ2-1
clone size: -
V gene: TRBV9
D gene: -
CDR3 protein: CASSVVGNWGEQFF
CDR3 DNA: TGTGCCAGCAGCGTAGTTGGCAACTGGGGTGAGCAGTTCTTC

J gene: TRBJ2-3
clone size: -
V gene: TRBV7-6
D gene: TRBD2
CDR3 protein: CASSDRGGPTDTQYF
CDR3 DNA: TGTGCCAGCAGCGACCGGGGGGGCCCCACAGATACGCAGTATTTT

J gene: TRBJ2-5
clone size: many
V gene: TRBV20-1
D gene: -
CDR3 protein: CSAEGPSDRWETQYF
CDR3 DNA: TGCAGTGCAGAAGGCCCCTCCGACCGTTGGGAGACCCAGTACTTC

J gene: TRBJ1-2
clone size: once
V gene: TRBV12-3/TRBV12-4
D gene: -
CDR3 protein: CASSAARADYGYTF
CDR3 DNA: TGTGCCAGCAGTGCGGCCAGGGCAGACTATGGCTACACCTTC

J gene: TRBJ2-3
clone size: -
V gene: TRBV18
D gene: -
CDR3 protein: CASSPQPGTDTQYF
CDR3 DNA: TGTGCCAGCTCACCACAACCTGGGACAGATACGCAGTATTTT

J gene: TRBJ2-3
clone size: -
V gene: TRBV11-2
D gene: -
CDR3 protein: CASRSPGRLHRDAYF
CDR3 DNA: TGTGCCAGCAGGTCCCCGGGACGGCTGCACAGAGACGCGTATTTT

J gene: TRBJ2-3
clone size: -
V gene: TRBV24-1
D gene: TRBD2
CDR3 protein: CATSDTGTSGRWDTQYF
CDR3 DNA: TGTGCCACCAGTGACACCGGGACTAGCGGGAGGTGGGATACGCAGTATTTT

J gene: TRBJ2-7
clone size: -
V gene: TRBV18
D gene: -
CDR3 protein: CASLQGRGYEQYF
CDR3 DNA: TGTGCCAGCTTACAGGGACGAGGCTACGAGCAGTACTTC

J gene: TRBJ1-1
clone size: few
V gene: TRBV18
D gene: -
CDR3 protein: CASSPGTGLPSTFF
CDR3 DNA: TGTGCCAGCTCACCAGGGACGGGTCTTCCCTCAACTTTCTTT

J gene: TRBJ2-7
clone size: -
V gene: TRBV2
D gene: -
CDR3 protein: CASAQEELEQYF
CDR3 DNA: TGTGCCAGCGCCCAAGAAGAGCTCGAGCAGTACTTC

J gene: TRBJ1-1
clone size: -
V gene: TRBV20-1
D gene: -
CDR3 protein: CSAPEGGNTEAFF
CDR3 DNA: TGCAGTGCTCCGGAGGGGGGCAACACTGAAGCTTTCTTT

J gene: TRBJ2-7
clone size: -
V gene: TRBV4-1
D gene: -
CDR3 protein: CASSQRTLTGPTYEQYF
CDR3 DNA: TGCGCCAGCAGCCAACGAACACTGACAGGCCCAACCTACGAGCAGTACTTC

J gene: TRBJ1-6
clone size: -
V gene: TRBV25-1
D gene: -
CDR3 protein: CASSLGRHNSPLHF
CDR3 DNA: TGTGCCAGCTCGCTAGGCAGGCATAATTCACCCCTCCACTTT

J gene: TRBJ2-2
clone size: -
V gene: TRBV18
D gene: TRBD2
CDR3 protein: CASSRAPGGGANTGELFF
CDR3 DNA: TGTGCCAGCTCACGCGCCCCAGGCGGGGGAGCGAACACCGGGGAGCTGTTTTTT

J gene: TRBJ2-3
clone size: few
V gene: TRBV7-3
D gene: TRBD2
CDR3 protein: CASSPTSGSPDTQYF
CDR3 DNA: TGTGCCAGCAGCCCGACTAGCGGGAGCCCAGATACGCAGTATTTT

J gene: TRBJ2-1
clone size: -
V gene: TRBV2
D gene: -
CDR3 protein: CASSSGLQPPNEQFF
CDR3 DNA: TGTGCCAGCAGTTCGGGACTTCAACCCCCCAATGAGCAGTTCTTC

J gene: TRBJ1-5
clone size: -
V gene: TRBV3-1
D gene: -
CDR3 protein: CASSQQDQPQHF
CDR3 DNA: TGTGCCAGCAGCCAACAGGATCAGCCCCAGCATTTT

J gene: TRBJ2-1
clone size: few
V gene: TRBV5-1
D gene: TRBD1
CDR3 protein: CASSLEGQGYNEQFF
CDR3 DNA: TGCGCCAGCAGCTTGGAGGGACAGGGGTACAATGAGCAGTTCTTC

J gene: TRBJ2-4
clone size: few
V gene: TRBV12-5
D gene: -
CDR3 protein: CASGKDRALGNIQYF
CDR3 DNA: TGTGCTAGTGGTAAAGACAGAGCCCTCGGAAACATTCAGTACTTC

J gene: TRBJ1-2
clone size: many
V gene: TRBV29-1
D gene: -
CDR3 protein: CSVREGNYGYTF
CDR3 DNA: TGCAGCGTCCGAGAGGGTAACTATGGCTACACCTTC

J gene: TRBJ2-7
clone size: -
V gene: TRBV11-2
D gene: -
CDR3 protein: CASSLRTLGYNEQYF
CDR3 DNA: TGTGCCAGCAGCTTACGCACGCTCGGGTACAATGAGCAGTACTTC

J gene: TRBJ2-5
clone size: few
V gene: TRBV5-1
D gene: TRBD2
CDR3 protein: CASRPRLAGGGETQYF
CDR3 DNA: TGCGCCAGCAGACCCCGACTAGCGGGAGGTGGTGAGACCCAGTACTTC

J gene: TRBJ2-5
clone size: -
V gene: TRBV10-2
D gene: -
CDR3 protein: CASKQGLETQYF
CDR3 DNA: TGCGCCAGCAAACAGGGTTTGGAGACCCAGTACTTC

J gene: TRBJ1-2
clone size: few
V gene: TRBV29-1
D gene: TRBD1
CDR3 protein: CSVGLGDRGYGYTF
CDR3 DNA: TGCAGCGTTGGGTTGGGGGACAGGGGTTATGGCTACACCTTC

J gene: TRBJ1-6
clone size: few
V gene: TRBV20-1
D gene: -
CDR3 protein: CSARETTLTSPLHF
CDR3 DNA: TGCAGTGCTAGAGAAACGACTTTAACCTCGCCCCTCCACTTT

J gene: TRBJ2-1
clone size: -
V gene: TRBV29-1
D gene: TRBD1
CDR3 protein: CSVEGDRGREQFF
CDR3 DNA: TGCAGCGTTGAAGGGGACAGGGGGCGAGAGCAGTTCTTC

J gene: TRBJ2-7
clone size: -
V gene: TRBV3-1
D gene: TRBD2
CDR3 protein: CASSLAGEEYEQYF
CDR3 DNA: TGTGCCAGCAGCCTAGCGGGAGAGGAGTACGAGCAGTACTTC